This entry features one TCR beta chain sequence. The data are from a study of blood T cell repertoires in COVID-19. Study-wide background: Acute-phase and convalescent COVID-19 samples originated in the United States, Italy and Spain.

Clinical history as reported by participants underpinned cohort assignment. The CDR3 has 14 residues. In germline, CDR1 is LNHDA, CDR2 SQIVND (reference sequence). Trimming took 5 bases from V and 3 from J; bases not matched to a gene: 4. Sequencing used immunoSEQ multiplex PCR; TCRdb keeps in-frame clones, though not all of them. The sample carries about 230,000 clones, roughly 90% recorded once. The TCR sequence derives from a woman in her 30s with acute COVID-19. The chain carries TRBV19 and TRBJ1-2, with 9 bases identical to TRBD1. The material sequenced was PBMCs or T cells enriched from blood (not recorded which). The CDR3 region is CASSDRTGDYGYTF. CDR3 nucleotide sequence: TGTGCCAGTAGTGATCGGACAGGGGACTATGGCTACACCTTC.